The present T cell receptor (beta chain) was sequenced within a study of T-cell memory formation after mild COVID-19. Study summary: Most TCR clusters belonged to a single donor.

Study findings and constraints: Memory sampled before infection contained some responding clones, suggesting cross-reactive memory joined. Contracting CD8+ clones were enriched in EMRA, CD4+ mainly in CM and EM.

The TCR alpha and TCR beta cDNA libraries, bearing sample barcodes and UMIs, were generated by 5'RACE using constant-segment primers. TCRdb processed the 5' RACE reads anew with MiXCR; each CDR3 protein has one entry. This table has about 400,000 distinct CDR3 sequences, roughly 18% appearing once. Many counts were recorded for this clonotype. Its antigen is as yet unknown. Trimming took off 4 bases at V and 0 bases at J, with 16 bases between the two ends. The CDR3 runs 16 residues. Germline CDR1 SGHRS, CDR2 YFSETQ. The source of this sequence is a man aged 18 to 30 who had mild COVID-19 (a few samples of this study predate the infection). Cell type and time point are not known. V gene TRBV5-1 combines with J gene TRBJ1-1; D not certain. Material: PBMCs or a T cell subset sorted from them (not recorded which). The DNA for the CDR3 is TGCGCCAGCAGCCTAGAACCCAGGCAGTTGAACACTGAAGCTTTCTTT. This encodes CASSLEPRQLNTEAFF. The full variable domain, rest sourced from reference TRBV5-1 and TRBJ1-1, is KAGVTQTPRYLIKTRGQQVTLSCSPISGHRSVSWYQQTPGQGLQFLFEYFSETQRNKGNFPGRFSGRQFSNSRSEMNVSTLELGDSALYLCASSLEPRQLNTEAFFGQGTRLTVV.